The T cell receptor beta chain described here comes from a study of blood T cell repertoires in COVID-19 (dated by TCRdb to about 2020). For the study in its entirety: Samples from collaborators originated in the United States, Italy and Spain and spanned both the acute and convalescent phases of COVID-19. The prospective study material was composed of cDNA or gDNA derived from T cells, B-cell-depleted T cells, or PBMCs. The dataset comprised deeply sampled blood TCRbeta repertoires from subjects exposed to, actively infected with, or recovered from COVID-19. The repertoires were made available in a free public database intended to serve as a resource for research on the immune response to SARS-CoV-2. The samples were drawn from two sources: the first 160 participants of the ongoing ImmuneRACE study, and fewer than 1,500 subjects contributed by 6 global collaborators. Nearly every sample came with metadata listing a de-identified subject ID, COVID-19 status, age in years and sex. Where available, HLA class I and class II types were taken from metadata supplied by the sample provider and were not determined by assay-based typing.

Collaborating institutions collected whole blood in K2EDTA tubes following their own protocols. For TCRbeta analysis, collaborators shipped samples in one of three forms: frozen whole blood, isolated PBMCs, or DNA extracted from either of those sample types. Note on this clone: Its antigen is currently not known. The sample holds no much larger clone one base away, and base qualities are not on file.

Germline trimming amounts to 4 bases on V and 7 bases on J, with 6 as the count of junction bases outside the gene matches. The cysteine opens and the phenylalanine closes a CDR3 of 13 amino acids. The DNA shown is the 39-base CDR3, in frame from base 1. As encoded in the germline V gene (reference sequence), CDR1 is LGHDT while CDR2 is YNNKEL. The immunoSEQ Assay, a bias-controlled multiplex PCR, was used to amplify TCRbeta CDR3 regions from genomic DNA. Under the source paper's analysis protocol: Within the assay, amplification of reference gene primers was used to estimate how many nucleated cells each sample contained. To quantify the absolute abundance of each unique TCRbeta CDR3 rearrangement, sequence reads were collapsed and filtered. For each sample, productive Simpson clonality was calculated as the square root of Simpson's diversity index over productive rearrangements. TCRdb took over this immuneACCESS table, retaining in-frame rearrangements with V and J assigned. Such tables are incomplete; in checked studies, under half of the missing clones stem from an unresolved V gene, and the remainder is unexplained. V, J and clone size were drawn from that table, and D and trimming were deduced from the DNA. Present in this sample are about 170,000 clones, approximately 86% of which were seen just once. Together, the top ten hold about 6.5% of the sample.

What the research found in general, with its limitations: The quantity of clinical and demographic metadata differed by source and by participant and was supplied without curation.

The receptor comes from a woman aged 80 or older in a cohort sampled during active or convalescent COVID-19. This chain is built from TRBV3-1 (or the pseudogene TRBV3-2) and TRBJ1-2; 7 bases in the junction line up with TRBD1. The sample consisted of peripheral blood. Read as DNA, the sequence is TGTGCCAGCAGCCGCGACAGGGCATCTGGCTACACCTTC. Its coded protein is CASSRDRASGYTF.